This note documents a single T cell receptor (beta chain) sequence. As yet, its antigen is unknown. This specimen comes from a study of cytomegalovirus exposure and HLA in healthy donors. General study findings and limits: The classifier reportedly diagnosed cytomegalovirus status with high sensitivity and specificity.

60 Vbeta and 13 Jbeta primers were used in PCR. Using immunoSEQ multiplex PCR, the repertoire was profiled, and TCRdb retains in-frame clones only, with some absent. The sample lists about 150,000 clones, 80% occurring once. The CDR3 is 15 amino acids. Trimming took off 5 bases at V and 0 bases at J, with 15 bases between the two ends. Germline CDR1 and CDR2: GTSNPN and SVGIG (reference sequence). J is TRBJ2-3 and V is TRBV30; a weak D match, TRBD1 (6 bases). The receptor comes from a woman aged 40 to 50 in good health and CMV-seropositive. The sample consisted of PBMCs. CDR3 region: CAWAPTGASTDTQYF. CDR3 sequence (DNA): TGTGCCTGGGCTCCGACAGGAGCTAGCACAGATACGCAGTATTTT.